This T cell receptor (beta chain) appears in the sequencing data of a study of CD8 T cells in Susac syndrome. This clonotype was recorded once. Germline assignment: CDR1 ENHRY and CDR2 SYGVKD. V shed 0 bases and J shed 8 bases, with 13 bases lying between them. The CDR3 sequence is 14 residues long. RNA amounts of about 0.45 to 1 ug underwent reverse transcription with random hexamers. TCRdb itself ran the immunoSEQ multiplex PCR reads through MiXCR, one entry per CDR3 protein. The sample contains tens of thousands of distinct CDR3 sequences, 90% to 95% of which appear only once. The sequence derives from a human donor with multiple sclerosis. Sequencing was done on a sample of CD8+ T cells from PBMCs. This chain links TRBV10-3 with TRBJ1-2, with no clear D. CDR3 amino acids: CAISESGWTEGYTF. The CDR3, as DNA: TGTGCCATCAGTGAGTCAGGATGGACTGAAGGCTACACCTTC.